This entry lists 20 T cell receptor beta chains sequenced from one sample in a study of blood T cell repertoires in COVID-19. Generated by immunoSEQ multiplex PCR, the TCRdb table keeps only in-frame clones and is missing some. The sample carries fewer than 350,000 clones, about nine tenths recorded once. Sequenced material: PBMCs or T cells enriched from blood (not recorded which). The receptor set was obtained from a woman aged 40 to 55 who had recovered from COVID-19.

The chain recombines TRBV6-5 with TRBJ2-7; 7 bases match TRBD1. The germline CDR1 and CDR2 sequences are MNHEY and SVGAGI. V shed 6 bases and J 7 bases; nucleotides not matched to a gene: 15. The CDR3 is made up of 15 amino acids. This chain's CDR3 is CASRPDRDRNLEQYF. The CDR3 DNA sequence: TGTGCCAGCAGGCCGGATAGGGACAGAAATTTGGAGCAGTACTTC.

The chain recombines TRBV11-1 with TRBJ1-5; weak D call: TRBD1 (6 bases). The CDR3 runs to 16 residues. The ends were cut back, 6 bases at V and 4 bases at J, with 19 bases in the middle. Germline-derived CDR1 and CDR2 are SGHAT and FQDESV (reference sequence). CDR3 nucleotide sequence: TGTGCCAGCAGTCCAGGGATTGGACAGCTGAATCAGCCCCAGCATTTT. Amino acid sequence: CASSPGIGQLNQPQHF.

This chain connects TRBV12-3 or TRBV12-4 to TRBJ2-1, with unresolved D. This CDR3 has 12 residues. Trimming shortened V by 5 bases and J by 5 bases, and 7 bases separated the two germline ends. In DNA form, the CDR3 reads TGTGCCAGCAGTCGGTCCGACAATGAGCAGTTCTTC. Amino acid sequence: CASSRSDNEQFF.

The chain is built from TRBV2 and TRBJ1-5, with 7 positions matching TRBD1. The J segment lost 4 bases and the V segment lost 4 bases, leaving 4 bases of the junction unmatched. CDR3 length: 14 residues. Germline CDR1 and CDR2: SNHLY and FYNNEI. CDR3 loop: CASSVSRGNQPQHF. CDR3 DNA sequence: TGTGCCAGCAGTGTGAGCAGGGGGAATCAGCCCCAGCATTTT.

The gene calls are TRBV30 and TRBJ2-7; D unclear. Germline lookup yields CDR1 GTSNPN and CDR2 SVGIG (reference sequence). This CDR3 is 11 amino acids long. V was cut by 5 bases and J by 1 base, with 6 bases left in between. CDR3 nucleotides: TGTGCCTGGGGCCGGTCCTACGAGCAGTACTTC. Its translation is CAWGRSYEQYF. Using reference TRBV30 and TRBJ2-7 for the parts outside the CDR3, the full variable domain is SQTIHQWPATLVQPVGSPLSLECTVEGTSNPNLYWYRQAAGRGLQLLFYSVGIGQISSEVPQNLSASRPQDRQFILSSKKLLLSDSGFYLCAWGRSYEQYFGPGTRLTVT.

The chain recombines TRBV5-5 with TRBJ1-5; TRBD1 is a possible D gene (6 bases). Trimming removed 4 bases at V and 3 bases at J, with 23 bases between. This CDR3 contains 18 residues. CDR1 and CDR2 (germline): SGHKS, YYEKEE (reference sequence). CDR3 coding DNA: TGTGCCAGCAGCGACGATCAAGGACAGCGCTTCGTCAATCAGCCCCAGCATTTT. Protein product: CASSDDQGQRFVNQPQHF.

The rearrangement joins TRBV2 to TRBJ2-7; TRBD1 might be the D (6 bases). Trimming stripped 4 bases from V and 2 bases from J, with 21 bases between. The CDR3 is 17 residues long. Germline loops: CDR1 SNHLY, CDR2 FYNNEI. CDR3 coding DNA: TGTGCCAGCAGTGTTTTTACCTACAGGGATGGGACCTACGAGCAGTACTTC. Translated, it gives CASSVFTYRDGTYEQYF.

This chain uses TRBV19 with TRBJ1-1; 7 nucleotides align to TRBD1. Germline loops: CDR1 LNHDA, CDR2 SQIVND (reference sequence). The CDR3 covers 14 residues. After removal of 7 bases from V and 2 bases from J, the junction contained 7 bases not matched to a gene. CDR3 protein: CASTHRGPNTEAFF. DNA for the CDR3: TGTGCCAGTACCCACAGGGGACCTAACACTGAAGCTTTCTTT.

This clone showed up just once. The J gene is TRBJ1-5, the V gene TRBV25-1; 12 nucleotides agree with TRBD1. Germline V gene lookup returns CDR1 MGHDK and CDR2 SYGVNS. V was clipped by 8 bases and J by 5 bases; unmatched bases: 10. CDR3 length equals 16 residues. As DNA, the CDR3 is TGTGCCAGCGCAGCCCGGGACAGGGGGCTGGATCAGCCCCAGCATTTT. It yields the protein CASAARDRGLDQPQHF. Full variable domain (rest looked up from reference TRBV25-1 and TRBJ1-5): EADIYQTPRYLVIGTGKKITLECSQTMGHDKMYWYQQDPGMELHLIHYSYGVNSTEKGDLSSESTVSRIRTEHFPLTLESARPSHTSQYLCASAARDRGLDQPQHFGDGTRLSIL.

This clone showed up just once. The V and J genes are TRBV27 and TRBJ1-2; TRBD1 aligns across 9 bases. The V and J ends lost 3 bases and 4 bases, in that order; junction bases with no gene match: 0. This CDR3 region has 13 residues. Germline CDR1 MNHEY, CDR2 SMNVEV (reference sequence). The CDR3: CASSLGQGYGYTF. As DNA, the CDR3 is TGTGCCAGCAGTTTGGGACAGGGCTATGGCTACACCTTC.

V is TRBV5-1 and J is TRBJ1-1, with 9 bases lining up with TRBD1. The CDR3 extends over 16 amino acids. CDR1 is SGHRS, CDR2 YFSETQ, per germline. The J segment lost 4 bases and the V segment lost 1 base, leaving 8 bases of the junction unmatched. The CDR3 DNA reads TGCGCCAGCAGCTTGCAGGGACAGGGCGCGGGCACTGAAGCTTTCTTT. Translation: CASSLQGQGAGTEAFF. Combining the CDR3 with reference TRBV5-1 and TRBJ1-1 gives the whole variable domain KAGVTQTPRYLIKTRGQQVTLSCSPISGHRSVSWYQQTPGQGLQFLFEYFSETQRNKGNFPGRFSGRQFSNSRSEMNVSTLELGDSALYLCASSLQGQGAGTEAFFGQGTRLTVV.

The rearrangement uses TRBV7-2 and TRBJ1-2; no definite D call. In germline, CDR1 is SGHTA, CDR2 FQGNSA. V lost 4 bases and J lost 4, with 7 bases in between. This CDR3 contains 12 residues. DNA of the CDR3: TGTGCCAGCAGCTACCCGAGCTATGGCTACACCTTC. Translated, it gives CASSYPSYGYTF.

In its sample, this clone was seen once. V usage is TRBV5-1 and J usage is TRBJ2-1; TRBD2 matches 10 bases. This CDR3 is built from 16 residues. The ends lost 0 bases at V and 7 bases at J; junction bases unmatched: 7. The germline gives CDR1 SGHRS, CDR2 YFSETQ. The CDR3 loop is CASSLAPSGSTNEQFF. The CDR3 region has the DNA TGCGCCAGCAGCTTGGCCCCTAGCGGGAGTACGAATGAGCAGTTCTTC.

The rearrangement links TRBV19 to TRBJ1-2, with 7 positions matching TRBD1. V was clipped by 1 base and J by 3 bases; unmatched bases: 2. This CDR3 has 14 residues. Germline CDR1 LNHDA, CDR2 SQIVND (reference sequence). CDR3 protein: CASSIVGTDYGYTF. For the CDR3, the DNA is TGTGCCAGTAGTATAGTGGGGACAGACTATGGCTACACCTTC.

CDR3: CASEGSGRGLETQYF. Written as DNA, the CDR3 is TGTGCCAGCGAGGGAAGCGGGAGGGGCTTGGAGACGCAGTATTTT. The chain links TRBV3-1 (or the pseudogene TRBV3-2) to TRBJ2-3; 10 positions match TRBD2. The trim removed 8 bases at V and 9 bases at J, leaving 14 bases unmatched. The CDR3 length is 15 residues. From germline, CDR1 is LGHDT and CDR2 YNNKEL (reference sequence).

This clone was seen a handful of times. V gene TRBV5-1 combines with J gene TRBJ2-2, with 10 bases aligning to TRBD1. Germline-derived CDR1 and CDR2 are SGHRS and YFSETQ. Losses at the gene ends were 1 base for V and 4 bases for J; bases not matched to a gene: 4. The CDR3 contains 16 residues. The DNA of the CDR3 is TGCGCCAGCAGCTTGTTGGGACAGGGGACCACCGGGGAGCTGTTTTTT. Translated, it gives CASSLLGQGTTGELFF. The full variable domain, completed using reference TRBV5-1 and TRBJ2-2, is KAGVTQTPRYLIKTRGQQVTLSCSPISGHRSVSWYQQTPGQGLQFLFEYFSETQRNKGNFPGRFSGRQFSNSRSEMNVSTLELGDSALYLCASSLLGQGTTGELFFGEGSRLTVL.

In its sample, this clone was seen a few times. Other DNA sequences in this sample translate to the same CDR3. The rearrangement joins TRBV7-9 to TRBJ1-1; weak D call: TRBD1 (6 bases). This CDR3 region has 13 residues. V was clipped by 4 bases and J by 4 bases, with 10 bases between them. Germline assignment: CDR1 SEHNR and CDR2 FQNEAQ (reference sequence). The CDR3 sequence is CASSYRDTTEAFF. The CDR3 DNA sequence: TGTGCCAGCAGCTATCGGGACACCACTGAAGCTTTCTTT.

The chain combines TRBV6-5 with TRBJ1-5, with TRBD1 matching over 8 bases. Germline V gene data show CDR1 as MNHEY and CDR2 as SVGAGI. The CDR3 contains 14 residues. The V gene end was trimmed by 4 bases and the J gene end by 5 bases; junction bases not matched to a gene: 4. In nucleotides, the CDR3 is TGTGCCAGCAGTTCACGGGACAGGCATCAGCCCCAGCATTTT. Its protein product is CASSSRDRHQPQHF.

CDR3 DNA: TGTGCCAGCAGTTTATTCGAGAATTCACCCCTCCACTTT. Translation gives CASSLFENSPLHF. V is TRBV27 and J is TRBJ1-6, with D unresolved. Trimming shortened V by 1 base and J by 7 bases, and 5 bases separated the two germline ends. Germline CDR1 is MNHEY and CDR2 is SMNVEV (reference sequence). This CDR3 has 13 amino acids.

The V and J genes are TRBV9 and TRBJ1-4; D remains ambiguous. The CDR3 covers 14 residues. Looked up from germline, CDR1 is SGDLS and CDR2 is YYNGEE. The V end was cut by 3 bases, the J end by 5 bases, with 11 bases between. The CDR3 loop is CASSAGRRNEKLFF. The CDR3 coding sequence is TGTGCCAGCAGCGCAGGAAGAAGAAATGAAAAACTGTTTTTT.